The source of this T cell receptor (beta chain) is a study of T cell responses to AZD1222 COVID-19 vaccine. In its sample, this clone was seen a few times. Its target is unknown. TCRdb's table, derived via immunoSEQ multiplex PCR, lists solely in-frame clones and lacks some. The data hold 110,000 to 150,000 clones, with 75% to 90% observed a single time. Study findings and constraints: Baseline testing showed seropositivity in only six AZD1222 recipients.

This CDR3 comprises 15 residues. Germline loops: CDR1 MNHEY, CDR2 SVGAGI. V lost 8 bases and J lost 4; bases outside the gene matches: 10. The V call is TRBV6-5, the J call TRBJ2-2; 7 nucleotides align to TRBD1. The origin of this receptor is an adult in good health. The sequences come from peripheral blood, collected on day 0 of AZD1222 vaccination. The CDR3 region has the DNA TGTGCCAGCGGATGGACAGGTCGGAGCACCGGGGAGCTGTTTTTT. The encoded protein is CASGWTGRSTGELFF.